The T cell receptor (beta chain) under discussion was sequenced for a study of PD-L1 blockade in urothelial cancer. Indicated time point: pretreatment peripheral blood. This CDR3 comprises 13 residues. V lost 8 bases, J lost 6 bases, and 20 bases lay in between. Germline lookup yields CDR1 SQVTM and CDR2 ANQGSEA. Sequencing was performed with immunoSEQ multiplex PCR; in TCRdb, only in-frame clones are kept and a portion is missing. This sample has fewer than 75,000 clones; about 90% occur once, and the top ten carry approximately 5%. The source is a man aged 65-85 years with urothelial cancer. The rearrangement links TRBV29-1 to TRBJ2-7; a possible D gene is TRBD1 (5 bases). The source was PBMCs, collected around atezolizumab (anti-PD-L1) treatment. DNA for the CDR3: TGCAGCATTTCGCAGGGTGATGTCACCGAGCAGTACTTC. Amino acid sequence: CSISQGDVTEQYF.